These 15 T cell receptor beta chains were all obtained from the same sample, sequenced in a study of response to subunit inactivated influenza vaccine. One entry per CDR3 protein results from TCRdb running MiXCR on the RT-PCR reads. The data contain about 650,000 distinct CDR3 sequences, 12% to 15% of them singletons. The sequenced sample was PBMCs from blood, obtained around 15 days before vaccination. Every receptor here comes from a middle-aged man who received an inactivated influenza vaccine.

This clonotype was detected only a few times. V gene TRBV7-2 combines with J gene TRBJ1-1; D uncertain. Germline values: CDR1 SGHTA, CDR2 FQGNSA. The V end was cut by 3 bases, the J end by 2 bases, with 10 bases between. CDR3 length equals 14 residues. This chain's CDR3 is CASSFRDTNTEAFF. The CDR3 DNA is TGTGCCAGCAGCTTCCGTGACACTAACACTGAAGCTTTCTTT.

The rearrangement links TRBV29-1 to TRBJ1-2, with a weak D call TRBD1 (6 bases). Per the germline V gene, CDR1 is SQVTM and CDR2 is ANQGSEA. Trimming took off 3 bases at V and 6 bases at J, with 11 bases between the two ends. This CDR3 contains 12 residues. The CDR3 bases are TGCAGCGTTGACCAGGGGTTTAATGGCTACACCTTC. It codes for CSVDQGFNGYTF.

V and J are TRBV15 and TRBJ2-3, with D uncertain. Trimming removed 1 base from V and 2 bases from J, with 7 bases in between. This CDR3 comprises 14 residues. Germline V gives CDR1 LNHNV, CDR2 YYDKDF (reference sequence). CDR3 DNA sequence: TGTGCCACCAGCAGAGGGGCTATCACAGATACGCAGTATTTT. Amino acid sequence: CATSRGAITDTQYF.

DNA of the CDR3: TGCAGCGTTGAAGATTTAGGGTCGGCCGATGGCTACACCTTC. This sequence encodes CSVEDLGSADGYTF. The J gene is TRBJ1-2, the V gene TRBV29-1; D uncertain. Germline-derived CDR1 and CDR2 are SQVTM and ANQGSEA. V dropped 0 bases and J dropped 6 bases, with 14 bases sitting between them. CDR3 length: 14 residues. Complete variable domain (other parts from reference TRBV29-1 and TRBJ1-2): SAVISQKPSRDICQRGTSLTIQCQVDSQVTMMFWYRQQPGQSLTLIATANQGSEATYESGFVIDKFPISRPNLTFSTLTVSNMSPEDSSIYLCSVEDLGSADGYTFGSGTRLTVV.

The chain employs TRBV5-1 and TRBJ2-1; D remains unclear. This CDR3 is built from 13 residues. V shed 0 bases and J shed 6 bases, with 7 bases lying between them. The germline V gene encodes CDR1 SGHRS and CDR2 YFSETQ. CDR3 DNA sequence: TGCGCCAGCAGCTTGGACACTTTCAATGAGCAGTTCTTC. Translated: CASSLDTFNEQFF.

This clonotype turned up a few times. The V call is TRBV15, the J call TRBJ1-2, with a possible D match to TRBD1 (6 bases). Trimming removed 3 bases at V and 0 bases at J, with 17 bases between. Germline lookup yields CDR1 LNHNV and CDR2 YYDKDF (reference sequence). The CDR3 is 17 amino acids. The CDR3 is CATSSRGQGQANYGYTF. The CDR3 nucleotides read TGTGCCACCAGCAGCCGGGGACAAGGTCAGGCTAACTATGGCTACACCTTC. Supplemented by reference TRBV15 and TRBJ1-2, the full variable domain reads DAMVIQNPRYQVTQFGKPVTLSCSQTLNHNVMYWYQQKSSQAPKLLFHYYDKDFNNEADTPDNFQSRRPNTSFCFLDIRSPGLGDTAMYLCATSSRGQGQANYGYTFGSGTRLTVV.

The chain couples TRBV12-3 or TRBV12-4 to TRBJ2-7; TRBD2 might be the D (5 bases). V lost 4 bases and J 6 bases, leaving 16 bases between the germline ends. This CDR3 has 14 amino acids. CDR3 coding DNA: TGTGCCAGCAGTTACGGAATCGAGGGCGGCGAGCAGTACTTC. This translates into CASSYGIEGGEQYF.

In its sample, this clonotype was seen a few times. The chain uses TRBV12-3 or TRBV12-4 and TRBJ2-6, with 8 bases identical to TRBD1. With 7 bases clipped from V and 0 bases from J, the junction kept 8 bases outside the gene matches. The CDR3 has 17 residues. The CDR3 here is CASNPGTGSSGANVLTF. CDR3 sequence (DNA): TGTGCCAGCAATCCCGGGACAGGAAGCTCTGGGGCCAACGTCCTGACTTTC.

V usage is TRBV10-3 and J usage is TRBJ2-1; 9 nucleotides agree with TRBD1. V dropped 10 bases and J dropped 9; count of bases not matched to a gene: 7. The CDR3 totals 12 residues. CDR1 is ENHRY and CDR2 is SYGVKD in the germline V gene. DNA for the CDR3: TGTGCCACCAGACAGGGGGGGAGTGAGCAGTTCTTC. Its protein product is CATRQGGSEQFF.

This clonotype showed up just a few times. V is TRBV18 and J is TRBJ2-5; D perhaps matches TRBD1 (6 bases). Germline V gene sequence: CDR1 KGHSH, CDR2 LQKENI. The CDR3 loop spans 14 amino acids. Trimming pared 1 base from V and 13 bases from J, leaving 19 bases between. CDR3 sequence: CASSPQRDTGLLYF. For the CDR3, the DNA is TGTGCCAGCTCACCACAACGGGACACCGGGCTTCTGTACTTC.

The chain is built from TRBV6-2 or TRBV6-3 and TRBJ1-1; a weak D match, TRBD1 (6 bases). There are 13 residues in the CDR3. Per the germline V gene, CDR1 is MNHEY and CDR2 is SVGEGT. The V end was cut by 8 bases, the J end by 5 bases, with 15 bases between. CDR3 sequence: CASHRGAGTEAFF. The CDR3 bases are TGTGCCAGCCATCGGGGGGCGGGAACTGAAGCTTTCTTT.

This clonotype was recorded many times. The chain joins TRBV19 to TRBJ1-5; 8 positions agree with TRBD1. The junction had 7 bases not matched to a gene; V was cut back by 6 bases and J by 3 bases. The CDR3 is made up of 15 amino acids. CDR1 is LNHDA and CDR2 is SQIVND in the germline V gene (reference sequence). In nucleotides, the CDR3 is TGTGCCAGTAGGACGGGACAGGCGATCAATCAGCCCCAGCATTTT. It is translated as CASRTGQAINQPQHF.

This chain joins TRBV7-2 and TRBJ2-7; TRBD2 might be the D (6 bases). Germline CDR1 reads SGHTA; CDR2 reads FQGNSA. The length of the CDR3 is 13 residues. V dropped 4 bases and J dropped 4 bases, with 11 bases sitting between them. The CDR3 protein is CASSWGDLYEQYF. CDR3 DNA: TGTGCCAGCAGCTGGGGGGACCTTTACGAGCAGTACTTC.

The table lists this clonotype with a few counts. The rearrangement links TRBV5-5 to TRBJ1-5; no firm D call. CDR1 is SGHKS and CDR2 is YYEKEE in the germline V gene (reference sequence). This CDR3 is built from 13 residues. V lost 0 bases, J lost 1 base, and 2 bases lay in between. CDR3 residues: CASSLESNQPQHF. As DNA, the CDR3 is TGTGCCAGCAGCTTGGAGAGCAATCAGCCCCAGCATTTT.

This sequence joins TRBV5-1 and TRBJ1-4; D is perhaps TRBD1 (6 bases). CDR3 length equals 15 residues. CDR1 and CDR2 from the germline V gene are SGHRS and YFSETQ. V shed 1 base and J shed 4 bases, with 11 bases lying between them. CDR3 sequence reads: CASSLQGMVNEKLFF. In DNA form, the CDR3 reads TGCGCCAGCAGCTTGCAGGGGATGGTTAATGAAAAACTGTTTTTT. Full variable domain (outside the CDR3, taken from reference TRBV5-1 and TRBJ1-4): KAGVTQTPRYLIKTRGQQVTLSCSPISGHRSVSWYQQTPGQGLQFLFEYFSETQRNKGNFPGRFSGRQFSNSRSEMNVSTLELGDSALYLCASSLQGMVNEKLFFGSGTQLSVL.